This paragraph reports one T cell receptor beta chain. This sample was taken from a study of shared clonotypes between healthy human individuals. The donor cohort consisted entirely of Caucasian adults residing in Nashville, Tennessee. CD45RA-negative memory and CD45RA+ naive subsets were split from the CD4+ cells. TCRdb's table, derived via immunoSEQ multiplex PCR, lists solely in-frame clones and lacks some. The sample includes some 1 million clones, around 76% of them seen just once. This TCR was sampled from a young man in good health. Sample: memory CD4+ T cells sorted from blood. As to subset: CD45RA-negative fraction.

This CDR3 reads CAISPSGEYEQYF. In DNA form, the CDR3 reads TGTGCCATCAGCCCTAGCGGCGAGTACGAGCAGTACTTC. This chain connects TRBV10-3 to TRBJ2-7; 7 nucleotides align to TRBD2. CDR1 is ENHRY, CDR2 SYGVKD, per germline. Germline trimming cut 6 bases from V and 4 bases from J; bases unmatched to any gene: 6. CDR3 length equals 13 residues.